This TCR beta chain was recovered during a study of blood T cell repertoires in COVID-19. Produced via immunoSEQ multiplex PCR; TCRdb's table is partial and in-frame only. Counted here are about 210,000 clones, around four fifths occurring once; the ten biggest clones make up about 9%. For recovered donors of Cohort 3, there were two negative PCRs, clearance, or symptom resolution. The receptor was isolated from a man aged 35 to 55 who had recovered from COVID-19. Input material: PBMCs or T cells enriched from blood (not recorded which).

CDR3 bases: TGTGCCAGCAGTACCCGGACAGGGGCCTATGGCTACACCTTC. It is translated as CASSTRTGAYGYTF. V usage is TRBV28 and J usage is TRBJ1-2; 9 positions match TRBD1. The junction had 5 bases not matched to a gene; V was cut back by 5 bases and J by 4 bases. This CDR3 comprises 14 residues. The germline CDR1 and CDR2 sequences are MDHEN and SYDVKM.